These 13 T cell receptor beta chains originate from one sample sequenced in a study of blood T cell repertoires in COVID-19. The assay was immunoSEQ multiplex PCR, and TCRdb's table has in-frame clones only and misses some. The data hold roughly 50,000 clones, with approximately 86% observed a single time. The sequenced sample consisted of peripheral blood. The receptors come from a man aged 70 or older with active COVID-19.

This chain joins TRBV6-6 and TRBJ1-4; 9 bases align to TRBD1. V shed 7 bases and J 7 bases; nucleotides not matched to a gene: 4. Germline V lookup: CDR1 MNHNY, CDR2 SVGAGI (reference sequence). CDR3 size: 13 residues. The CDR3 DNA reads as TGTGCCAGCACGACAGGGGGAGTTGAAAAACTGTTTTTT. This sequence encodes CASTTGGVEKLFF.

V is TRBV5-5 and J is TRBJ1-2; the D gene is possibly TRBD1 (5 bases). This CDR3 has 14 amino acids. Trimming removed 4 bases from V and 1 base from J, with 11 bases in between. CDR1 and CDR2 (germline): SGHKS, YYEKEE (reference sequence). The CDR3 nucleotides read TGTGCCAGCAGCGGGCGGGGCGGTAACTATGGCTACACCTTC. Translated, it gives CASSGRGGNYGYTF.

The genes are TRBV10-3 and TRBJ2-3, with D uncertain. Germline V gives CDR1 ENHRY, CDR2 SYGVKD. The CDR3 is made up of 12 amino acids. Trimming shortened V by 2 bases and J by 5 bases, and 5 bases separated the two germline ends. For the CDR3, the DNA is TGTGCCATCAGTGAGACGAGAGATACGCAGTATTTT. Encoded protein: CAISETRDTQYF.

The rearrangement uses TRBV15 and TRBJ1-5, with a tentative D call TRBD1 (5 bases). Per germline, CDR1 LNHNV and CDR2 YYDKDF (reference sequence). V lost 0 bases to trimming and J lost 6 bases, with 12 bases between them. This CDR3 comprises 15 residues. This CDR3 is CATSRDLGAVQPQHF. The CDR3 coding sequence is TGTGCCACCAGCAGAGATTTAGGGGCGGTTCAGCCCCAGCATTTT.

The chain employs TRBV7-2 and TRBJ1-5, with D possibly matching TRBD1 (5 bases). V lost 5 bases to trimming and J lost 6 bases, with 14 bases between them. Germline values: CDR1 SGHTA, CDR2 FQGNSA. This CDR3 spans 14 amino acids. The DNA of the CDR3 is TGTGCCAGCAGCCCTTCGGGAGGGACTCAGCCCCAGCATTTT. Translating it yields CASSPSGGTQPQHF.

The genes are TRBV4-3 and TRBJ1-2, with 8 nucleotides matching TRBD1. Unmatched junction bases numbered 16, after V lost 0 bases and J lost 4 bases. Germline V gene data show CDR1 as LGHNA and CDR2 as YSLEER. The CDR3 runs 19 residues. CDR3 coding DNA: TGCGCCAGCAGCCAAGAACTTAATTATAGGACAGGGAGAACCTATGGCTACACCTTC. The encoded protein is CASSQELNYRTGRTYGYTF.

A remark on this clone: A junction boundary mismatches the germline segment, possibly from a read error. This chain links TRBV6-6 with TRBJ1-6, with TRBD1 matching 7 bases. The germline CDR1 and CDR2 sequences are MNHNY and SVGAGI (reference sequence). This CDR3 region has 14 residues. As DNA, the CDR3 is TGTGCCAGCAGCCCGACAGGGTATAGTTCACCCCTCCACTTT. Protein product: CASSPTGYSSPLHF.

This chain joins TRBV5-1 and TRBJ1-5; D not resolved. The CDR3 is made up of 13 amino acids. Trimming cost V 5 bases and J 9 bases, with 15 bases left between them. Germline CDR1 is SGHRS and CDR2 is YFSETQ. The CDR3 DNA reads TGCGCCAGCAGTGATGGTTATGACTCGCCCCAGCATTTT. Translating it yields CASSDGYDSPQHF. The complete variable domain, with remaining parts taken from reference TRBV5-1 and TRBJ1-5, reads KAGVTQTPRYLIKTRGQQVTLSCSPISGHRSVSWYQQTPGQGLQFLFEYFSETQRNKGNFPGRFSGRQFSNSRSEMNVSTLELGDSALYLCASSDGYDSPQHFGDGTRLSIL.

CDR3 bases: TGTGCCAGCAGCCCCGGAGACAGCTATGGCTACACCTTC. It codes for CASSPGDSYGYTF. The chain employs TRBV7-2 and TRBJ1-2; D might be TRBD1 (5 bases). The CDR3 length is 13 residues. Germline V gene sequence: CDR1 SGHTA, CDR2 FQGNSA. Trimming stripped 5 bases from V and 4 bases from J, with 11 bases between.

A word on this clone: The junction departs from germline at one end; a sequencing error may be responsible. The gene calls are TRBV7-7 and TRBJ2-5; 7 bases agree with TRBD1. Germline lookup yields CDR1 SSHAT and CDR2 FNYEAQ (reference sequence). The CDR3 loop spans 15 amino acids. CDR3 sequence (DNA): TGTGCTAGCAGCTCCACCCCAGGGGGTATTCAGACCCAGTACTTC. Protein: CASSSTPGGIQTQYF.

This chain uses TRBV12-3 or TRBV12-4 with TRBJ1-2, with D possibly being TRBD1 (6 bases). Trimming pared 5 bases from V and 7 bases from J, leaving 11 bases between. This CDR3 is built from 12 residues. The CDR3 spells CASSRDIRGYTF. In nucleotides, the CDR3 is TGTGCCAGCAGTCGGGACATTCGTGGCTACACCTTC.

This clone is a singleton in its sample. This sequence joins TRBV7-9 and TRBJ1-1; 12 bases match TRBD1. V lost 5 bases and J lost 4; bases outside the gene matches: 11. CDR3 length equals 17 residues. CDR1 and CDR2 (germline): SEHNR, FQNEAQ (reference sequence). The CDR3 DNA follows: TGTGCCAGCAGCCCCCCCGGGACAGGGGGCGTGAGCACTGAAGCTTTCTTT. It is translated as CASSPPGTGGVSTEAFF. The whole variable domain, filled in from reference TRBV7-9 and TRBJ1-1, reads DTGVSQNPRHKITKRGQNVTFRCDPISEHNRLYWYRQTLGQGPEFLTYFQNEAQLEKSRLLSDRFSAERPKGSFSTLEIQRTEQGDSAMYLCASSPPGTGGVSTEAFFGQGTRLTVV.

The rearrangement uses TRBV18 and TRBJ1-5, with unresolved D. The length of the CDR3 is 14 residues. CDR1 and CDR2 (germline): KGHSH, LQKENI. Deletions cut 5 bases from V and 5 bases from J, with 13 bases between. CDR3 coding DNA: TGTGCCAGCTCATCAGAAGGCGGCTATCAGCCCCAGCATTTT. This gives the protein CASSSEGGYQPQHF.